These 29 T cell receptor beta chains were sequenced from one sample in a study of blood T cell repertoires in COVID-19. The data were produced by immunoSEQ multiplex PCR, yet TCRdb's version contains in-frame clones alone and is incomplete. This sample has 200,000 to 300,000 clones, with about nine tenths found just once. Sequencing was performed on peripheral blood. The origin of the receptors is a man aged 60 to 75 who had recovered from COVID-19.

This clone has only a few counts. The chain employs TRBV11-2 and TRBJ2-5; D might be TRBD1 (6 bases). The length of the CDR3 is 17 residues. The V gene lost 4 bases and the J gene lost 6 bases, with 24 bases spanning the gap. Germline CDR1 is SGHAT and CDR2 is FQNNGV. The CDR3 sequence: CASSSRSGVEIWKTQYF. In nucleotides, the CDR3 is TGTGCCAGCAGCTCCCGTTCAGGGGTAGAGATCTGGAAGACCCAGTACTTC.

The chain uses TRBV7-6 and TRBJ1-5; TRBD1 aligns across 9 bases. CDR1 is SGHVS, CDR2 FNYEAQ, per germline. V dropped 5 bases and J dropped 7; count of bases not matched to a gene: 6. The CDR3 sequence is 14 residues long. CDR3 protein: CASSPGTGWQPQHF. For the CDR3, the DNA is TGTGCCAGCAGCCCTGGGACAGGGTGGCAGCCCCAGCATTTT.

A few counts support this clone. V is TRBV4-2 and J is TRBJ2-1; possible D gene TRBD1, 6 bases. V lost 0 bases to trimming and J lost 4 bases, with 19 bases between them. CDR3 length: 18 residues. The germline gives CDR1 LGHNA, CDR2 YNFKEQ. For the CDR3, the DNA is TGTGCCAGCAGCCAAGAGAACCCGCTAGAGGGGGAATACAATGAGCAGTTCTTC. It is translated as CASSQENPLEGEYNEQFF.

The V and J genes are TRBV7-8 and TRBJ2-7; 9 nucleotides align to TRBD1. Trimming took 8 bases from V and 5 from J; bases not matched to a gene: 19. Germline CDR1 is SGHVS and CDR2 is FQNEAQ. This CDR3 region has 17 residues. The CDR3 is CASLPGQGYIGGHEQYF. For the CDR3, the DNA is TGTGCCAGCTTACCGGGACAGGGATATATTGGGGGCCACGAGCAGTACTTC.

The chain links TRBV21-1 to TRBJ1-1; the DNA was not compared with TRBD1, the D call given in the table. TRBV21-1 is given as a pseudogene. The CDR3 loop spans 15 amino acids. CDR3 amino acids: CASSKGSHWNTEAFF. The CDR3 DNA sequence: TGTGCCAGCAGCAAAGGTTCCCATTGGAACACTGAAGCTTTCTTT.

The CDR3 nucleotides read TGCGCCAGCAGCCAAGATATTGAGACAGGGGGCTTGGAGACCCAGTACTTC. This encodes CASSQDIETGGLETQYF. The chain uses TRBV4-1 and TRBJ2-5; TRBD1 agrees at 10 bases. The V gene end was trimmed by 0 bases and the J gene end by 5 bases; junction bases not matched to a gene: 9. The CDR3 covers 17 residues. Germline-derived CDR1 and CDR2 are MGHRA and YSYEKL.

The chain is built from TRBV7-8 and TRBJ2-7; 8 bases align to TRBD2. This CDR3 spans 15 amino acids. With 1 base clipped from V and 7 bases from J, the junction kept 9 bases outside the gene matches. Germline V CDR1 and CDR2: SGHVS, FQNEAQ. The CDR3 sequence: CASSLVTSGSREQYF. CDR3 bases: TGTGCCAGCAGCTTAGTAACTAGCGGTTCTCGGGAGCAGTACTTC.

V gene TRBV5-1 combines with J gene TRBJ2-5; 7 bases are a match to TRBD2. Germline trimming cut 0 bases from V and 5 bases from J; bases unmatched to any gene: 13. The germline CDR1 and CDR2 sequences are SGHRS and YFSETQ. This CDR3 region has 17 residues. CDR3: CASSLAPSGPIGETQYF. CDR3 bases: TGCGCCAGCAGCTTGGCCCCTAGCGGCCCTATAGGGGAGACCCAGTACTTC.

The rearrangement links TRBV19 to TRBJ1-5; 7 nucleotides agree with TRBD1. Germline V gene data show CDR1 as LNHDA and CDR2 as SQIVND (reference sequence). The length of the CDR3 is 18 residues. The J segment lost 0 bases and the V segment lost 7 bases, leaving 15 bases of the junction unmatched. The CDR3 loop reads CASTLEGAKVGSNQPQHF. CDR3 in DNA: TGTGCCAGTACTCTAGAGGGGGCAAAGGTAGGTAGCAATCAGCCCCAGCATTTT.

The chain uses TRBV6-4 and TRBJ2-3; 7 nucleotides align to TRBD1. The CDR3 consists of 14 residues. Germline values: CDR1 MRHNA, CDR2 SNTAGT. V was pared by 5 bases and J by 5 bases, with 7 bases of the junction left unmatched. The CDR3 DNA follows: TGTGCCAGCAGTCGCTCGACAGGGAAAGATACGCAGTATTTT. It yields the protein CASSRSTGKDTQYF.

This chain links TRBV7-3 with TRBJ2-1; 7 bases map to TRBD1. This CDR3 is built from 16 residues. V trimming: 5 bases; J trimming: 2 bases; junction bases outside the gene matches: 9. CDR1 is SGHTA, CDR2 FQGTGA, per germline. The DNA for the CDR3 is TGTGCCAGCAGCATCTCCGGGACAGAAGCCTACAATGAGCAGTTCTTC. Translation gives CASSISGTEAYNEQFF.

This sequence joins TRBV2 and TRBJ1-6, with 8 positions matching TRBD1. The J segment lost 9 bases and the V segment lost 6 bases, leaving 10 bases of the junction unmatched. Germline V gene lookup returns CDR1 SNHLY and CDR2 FYNNEI. This CDR3 spans 15 amino acids. The CDR3 sequence is CASRSSGGRGSPLHF. Here the CDR3 DNA reads TGTGCCAGCAGATCATCAGGGGGCCGGGGTTCACCCCTCCACTTT. The entire variable domain, with the rest obtained from reference TRBV2 and TRBJ1-6, is as follows: EPEVTQTPSHQVTQMGQEVILRCVPISNHLYFYWYRQILGQKVEFLVSFYNNEISEKSEIFDDQFSVERPDGSNFTLKIRSTKLEDSAMYFCASRSSGGRGSPLHFGNGTRLTVT.

Concerning this clone itself: Compared with germline, one end of the junction differs, possibly owing to a read error. This chain links TRBV6-2 or TRBV6-3 with TRBJ2-7; TRBD2 agrees at 12 bases. CDR3 length: 14 residues. Germline loops: CDR1 MNHEY, CDR2 SVGEGT. Here the CDR3 reads CASSSGTSGLGGDF. In DNA, the CDR3 is TGTGCCAGCAGCTCCGGGACTAGCGGGCTCGGCGGGGACTTC.

This clone was counted a single time. The chain uses TRBV19 and TRBJ1-6; perhaps TRBD1 as D (5 bases). Germline V lookup: CDR1 LNHDA, CDR2 SQIVND (reference sequence). Trimming removed 7 bases from V and 5 bases from J, with 18 bases in between. The CDR3 length is 16 residues. CDR3 sequence reads: CASTQDGAPHNSPLHF. The DNA for the CDR3 is TGTGCCAGTACGCAGGATGGGGCGCCTCATAATTCACCCCTCCACTTT. The full variable domain, in which reference TRBV19 and TRBJ1-6 provide the parts outside the CDR3, is DGGITQSPKYLFRKEGQNVTLSCEQNLNHDAMYWYRQDPGQGLRLIYYSQIVNDFQKGDIAEGYSVSREKKESFPLTVTSAQKNPTAFYLCASTQDGAPHNSPLHFGNGTRLTVT.

The chain has TRBV18 and TRBJ2-5; D uncertain. V dropped 3 bases and J dropped 5 bases, with 16 bases sitting between them. Germline V gene lookup returns CDR1 KGHSH and CDR2 LQKENI. The CDR3 consists of 15 residues. The CDR3: CASSPLGSLTETQYF. Here the CDR3 DNA reads TGTGCCAGCTCACCGCTAGGCAGTTTAACGGAGACCCAGTACTTC.

The V gene is TRBV6-2 or TRBV6-3, the J gene TRBJ1-1, with 7 bases identical to TRBD1. This CDR3 region has 14 residues. The V segment lost 7 bases and the J segment 3 bases; nucleotides outside the gene matches: 8. CDR1 is MNHEY, CDR2 SVGEGT, per germline. The CDR3 bases are TGTGCCAGCACCCCGACAGGGTATGACACTGAAGCTTTCTTT. It is translated as CASTPTGYDTEAFF.

The V gene is TRBV24-1, the J gene TRBJ2-3, with 10 bases that match TRBD1. Trimming at V came to 5 bases and at J to 4 bases, leaving 5 bases not matched to a gene. This CDR3 is built from 15 residues. CDR1 and CDR2 (germline): KGHDR, SFDVKD. The CDR3 sequence: CATSGRTGGADTQYF. CDR3 nucleotide sequence: TGTGCCACCAGTGGGAGGACAGGGGGAGCAGATACGCAGTATTTT.

This chain connects TRBV28 to TRBJ1-5; D call uncertain. Deletions cut 6 bases from V and 7 bases from J, with 10 bases between. Germline CDR1 and CDR2: MDHEN and SYDVKM. This CDR3 region has 12 residues. The CDR3 DNA reads TGTGCCAGCAGACTAAGATGGCAGCCCCAGCATTTT. Translated, it gives CASRLRWQPQHF.

The chain is built from TRBV5-4 and TRBJ2-3; possible D gene TRBD2, 5 bases. The germline gives CDR1 SGHNT, CDR2 YYREEE (reference sequence). The CDR3 runs to 14 residues. Trimming stripped 2 bases from V and 6 bases from J, with 13 bases between. The CDR3 is CASSFLAGYDTQYF. The CDR3 DNA reads TGTGCCAGCAGCTTTCTAGCTGGGTATGATACGCAGTATTTT.

Comments on this clone: Other DNA sequences from this sample encode an identical CDR3 as well. The rearrangement uses TRBV7-9 and TRBJ1-1; 7 nucleotides match TRBD1. CDR1 and CDR2 (germline): SEHNR, FQNEAQ (reference sequence). The CDR3 length is 14 residues. Germline trimming cut 4 bases from V and 2 bases from J; bases unmatched to any gene: 4. CDR3 nucleotides: TGTGCCAGCAGCTCCAGGGACAGCAACACTGAAGCTTTCTTT. Its translation: CASSSRDSNTEAFF.

This sequence joins TRBV6-5 and TRBJ2-7; 7 bases map to TRBD1. Germline trimming cut 7 bases from V and 0 bases from J; bases unmatched to any gene: 9. The V gene's germline CDR1 is MNHEY and CDR2 SVGAGI. The CDR3 has 15 residues. DNA of the CDR3: TGTGCCAGCAAGGCTATCGACAGGGACTCCTACGAGCAGTACTTC. Residues: CASKAIDRDSYEQYF.

The V call is TRBV11-1, the J call TRBJ1-2; D possibly corresponds to TRBD1 (5 bases). Trimming took 1 base from V and 7 from J, leaving 13 bases between them. This CDR3 is built from 14 residues. The V gene's germline CDR1 is SGHAT and CDR2 FQDESV (reference sequence). The CDR3 nucleotides are TGTGCCAGCAGCTTAGACAGGCTTACACTTGGCTACACCTTC. Its protein product is CASSLDRLTLGYTF. Full variable domain (rest looked up from reference TRBV11-1 and TRBJ1-2): EAEVAQSPRYKITEKSQAVAFWCDPISGHATLYWYRQILGQGPELLVQFQDESVVDDSQLPKDRFSAERLKGVDSTLKIQPAELGDSAMYLCASSLDRLTLGYTFGSGTRLTVV.

The chain joins TRBV6-5 to TRBJ1-6; a possible D gene is TRBD1 (6 bases). This CDR3 spans 13 amino acids. V was trimmed by 6 bases and J by 5 bases, leaving 8 bases between them. The germline V gene encodes CDR1 MNHEY and CDR2 SVGAGI. CDR3 loop: CASRRQDNSPLHF. The CDR3 nucleotides read TGTGCCAGCAGACGACAGGATAATTCACCCCTCCACTTT.

This clone was seen only a few times. The chain combines TRBV6-5 with TRBJ1-1; maybe TRBD1 (5 bases). The germline V gene has CDR1 MNHEY and CDR2 SVGAGI. Trimming removed 2 bases at V and 4 bases at J, with 8 bases between. The CDR3 has 13 amino acids. The CDR3 coding sequence is TGTGCCAGCAGTTACGGGGGGAGCACTGAAGCTTTCTTT. This translates into CASSYGGSTEAFF.

The chain uses TRBV23-1 and TRBJ1-6; the D gene is possibly TRBD1 (6 bases). TRBV23-1 counts as an open reading frame of uncertain function. The ends were cut back, 8 bases at V and 10 bases at J, with 15 bases in the middle. The CDR3 extends over 13 amino acids. The CDR3 bases are TGCGCCAGCGTTAACAGGGAAGGGTCACCCCTCCACTTT. Its translation: CASVNREGSPLHF.

V is TRBV7-9 and J is TRBJ1-6; TRBD1 matches 7 bases. The germline gives CDR1 SEHNR, CDR2 FQNEAQ (reference sequence). This CDR3 contains 16 residues. Trimming removed 5 bases from V and 9 bases from J; junction bases left unmatched: 13. The CDR3 loop is CASSPVRQGGGSPLHF. In DNA, the CDR3 is TGTGCCAGCAGCCCGGTCCGACAGGGTGGAGGTTCACCCCTCCACTTT.

The CDR3 region is CASSAYGGPETQYF. The CDR3 coding sequence is TGTGCCAGCAGCGCCTACGGGGGGCCAGAGACCCAGTACTTC. The gene calls are TRBV27 and TRBJ2-5, with D perhaps TRBD2 (7 bases). Trimming stripped 6 bases from V and 4 bases from J, with 15 bases between. Germline V gene data show CDR1 as MNHEY and CDR2 as SMNVEV (reference sequence). The CDR3 totals 14 residues.

The chain recombines TRBV2 with TRBJ2-3, with 8 positions matching TRBD2. The V and J ends lost 6 bases and 1 base, in that order; junction bases with no gene match: 3. The CDR3 runs to 14 residues. Per the germline V gene, CDR1 is SNHLY and CDR2 is FYNNEI. The CDR3 protein is CASRNSGGTDTQYF. The CDR3 nucleotides are TGTGCCAGCAGAAATAGCGGGGGCACAGATACGCAGTATTTT.

V and J are TRBV10-3 and TRBJ1-3; D not certain. The CDR3 has 14 residues. Trimming took off 10 bases at V and 6 bases at J, with 19 bases between the two ends. CDR1 and CDR2 from the germline V gene are ENHRY and SYGVKD. The CDR3 sequence: CATGDFGSVNTIYF. CDR3 DNA sequence: TGTGCCACCGGGGATTTTGGGTCGGTAAACACCATATATTTT.